These 22 T cell receptor beta chains were all obtained from the same sample, sequenced in a study of cytomegalovirus exposure and HLA in healthy donors. Primers: 60 Vbeta forward and 13 Jbeta reverse. Generated by immunoSEQ multiplex PCR, the TCRdb table keeps only in-frame clones and is missing some. The sample table sets out 100,000 to 150,000 clones. The source material was PBMCs. These receptors originate from a man between 18 and 35 years old in good health and CMV-seronegative.

The chain's CDR3 is CASSLATDRGRWLGQPQHF. CDR3 nucleotides: TGTGCCAGCAGCTTAGCAACGGACAGGGGTCGTTGGTTGGGTCAGCCCCAGCATTTT. The rearrangement links TRBV7-2 to TRBJ1-5, with TRBD1 identical over 9 bases. The CDR3 covers 19 residues. CDR1 and CDR2 from the germline V gene are SGHTA and FQGNSA. V lost 0 bases, J lost 6 bases, and 15 bases stayed unmatched.

J is TRBJ2-3 and V is TRBV7-9, with a weak D call TRBD2 (6 bases). Looked up from germline, CDR1 is SEHNR and CDR2 is FQNEAQ (reference sequence). CDR3 length equals 15 residues. The V end lost 1 base, the J end lost 2 bases, and 10 bases lay between the germline ends. Here the CDR3 DNA reads TGTGCCAGCAGCTTAGGCGGCGGGATCACAGATACGCAGTATTTT. It specifies CASSLGGGITDTQYF.

The rearrangement joins TRBV19 to TRBJ1-1, with 7 bases matching TRBD1. This CDR3 comprises 13 residues. The trim removed 5 bases at V and 6 bases at J, leaving 6 bases unmatched. Germline CDR1 LNHDA, CDR2 SQIVND (reference sequence). This CDR3 is CASSARGLAEAFF. The CDR3 region has the DNA TGTGCCAGTAGTGCAAGGGGGCTCGCTGAAGCTTTCTTT.

The V gene is TRBV5-1, the J gene TRBJ2-1; 11 bases map to TRBD2. V lost 6 bases to trimming and J lost 0 bases; unmatched junction nucleotides: 5. CDR1 and CDR2 (germline): SGHRS, YFSETQ. This CDR3 has 16 residues. Here the CDR3 DNA reads TGCGCCAGCAAACTAGCGGGGGTGAGCTCCTACAATGAGCAGTTCTTC. This encodes CASKLAGVSSYNEQFF.

The V gene is TRBV6-5, the J gene TRBJ2-7, with D uncertain. Trimming shortened V by 4 bases and J by 3 bases, and 4 bases separated the two germline ends. The CDR3 is made up of 11 amino acids. From germline, CDR1 is MNHEY and CDR2 SVGAGI. CDR3 nucleotides: TGTGCCAGCAGTTCCCACTACGAGCAGTACTTC. It codes for CASSSHYEQYF.

The chain has TRBV5-1 and TRBJ2-3; 10 nucleotides match TRBD2. From germline, CDR1 is SGHRS and CDR2 YFSETQ. The V and J ends lost 0 bases and 6 bases, in that order; junction bases with no gene match: 4. This CDR3 spans 15 amino acids. The CDR3 loop reads CASSLEAGGVDTQYF. CDR3 DNA sequence: TGCGCCAGCAGCTTGGAAGCGGGAGGGGTGGATACGCAGTATTTT.

J is TRBJ2-1 and V is TRBV6-4; no definite D call. The CDR3 is 13 amino acids. Germline V gene sequence: CDR1 MRHNA, CDR2 SNTAGT. Trimming took off 6 bases at V and 2 bases at J, with 8 bases between the two ends. Here the CDR3 reads CASSLVAYNEQFF. The CDR3 DNA reads as TGTGCCAGCAGCCTAGTAGCCTACAATGAGCAGTTCTTC.

This chain links TRBV28 with TRBJ2-5; maybe TRBD2 (5 bases). Matching the DNA end better, TRBJ2-7 makes the J call doubtful. The CDR3 covers 16 residues. Germline loops: CDR1 MDHEN, CDR2 SYDVKM. The CDR3 coding sequence is TGTGCCAGTGAACCGGGGTCGGGGATTAGCTCCTACGAGCAGTACTTC. Its protein product is CASEPGSGISSYEQYF.

The rearrangement joins TRBV27 to TRBJ2-7, with a tentative D call TRBD2 (5 bases). With 11 bases removed from V and 5 bases from J, the gap between germline ends came to 19 bases. The CDR3 has 13 amino acids. Germline V gene data show CDR1 as MNHEY and CDR2 as SMNVEV (reference sequence). In nucleotides, the CDR3 is TGTGCCGCCAAAGGGCGAGGGAACGACGAGCAGTACTTC. Its translation: CAAKGRGNDEQYF.

The V and J genes are TRBV6-5 and TRBJ1-3, with D uncertain. The CDR3 length is 15 residues. Between the trimmed V and J ends, which lost 0 bases and 0 bases, there was a span of 6 bases. Germline V gene sequence: CDR1 MNHEY, CDR2 SVGAGI. CDR3 DNA: TGTGCCAGCAGTTACTCGCGTCACTCTGGAAACACCATATATTTT. Amino acids: CASSYSRHSGNTIYF.

The chain uses TRBV5-1 and TRBJ1-2; 7 bases line up with TRBD1. CDR1 SGHRS and CDR2 YFSETQ come from the germline V gene. The V and J ends lost 4 bases and 7 bases, in that order; junction bases with no gene match: 7. The CDR3 has 13 amino acids. The DNA of the CDR3 is TGCGCCAGCAGCGGCGGGACAGTTCCTGGCTACACCTTC. Its protein is CASSGGTVPGYTF.

The chain recombines TRBV4-2 with TRBJ2-7; 7 bases line up with TRBD2. Germline assignment: CDR1 LGHNA and CDR2 YNFKEQ. The CDR3 has 15 amino acids. After removal of 2 bases from V and 4 bases from J, the junction contained 8 bases not matched to a gene. CDR3 sequence: CASSQTSAHRYEQYF. CDR3 DNA: TGTGCCAGCAGCCAAACTAGCGCCCATCGGTACGAGCAGTACTTC.

J is TRBJ1-2 and V is TRBV19; D uncertain. Trimming cost V 7 bases and J 5 bases, with 20 bases left between them. The CDR3 extends over 15 amino acids. Germline assignment: CDR1 LNHDA and CDR2 SQIVND (reference sequence). The CDR3 sequence is CASTQRRGEGYGYTF. Here the CDR3 DNA reads TGTGCCAGTACCCAACGACGTGGAGAGGGTTATGGCTACACCTTC.

This chain links TRBV2 with TRBJ1-2, with 8 bases aligning to TRBD1. Germline lookup yields CDR1 SNHLY and CDR2 FYNNEI. V trimming: 2 bases; J trimming: 6 bases; junction bases outside the gene matches: 5. This CDR3 comprises 14 residues. The CDR3 region has the DNA TGTGCCAGCAGTGAAACAGGGGGGAGACATGGCTACACCTTC. It encodes CASSETGGRHGYTF.

This sequence joins TRBV7-9 and TRBJ1-1, with D perhaps TRBD1 (5 bases). There are 15 residues in the CDR3. V shed 7 bases and J shed 3 bases, with 18 bases lying between them. Per the germline V gene, CDR1 is SEHNR and CDR2 is FQNEAQ (reference sequence). This CDR3 is CASNNGGGGYTEAFF. As DNA, the CDR3 is TGTGCCAGCAACAACGGCGGGGGAGGGTACACTGAAGCTTTCTTT.

The chain joins TRBV6-1 to TRBJ2-5; 11 nucleotides line up with TRBD1. The CDR3 has 18 amino acids. Losses at the gene ends were 4 bases for V and 4 bases for J; bases not matched to a gene: 14. Looked up from germline, CDR1 is MNHNS and CDR2 is SASEGT. CDR3 nucleotide sequence: TGTGCCAGCAGTGCCCCGGACAGGGGGCGAATTAGTGGAGAGACCCAGTACTTC. As protein: CASSAPDRGRISGETQYF.

J is TRBJ2-1 and V is TRBV25-1; no reliable D call. The CDR3 runs 13 residues. V lost 4 bases, J lost 4 bases, and 8 bases lay in between. Per germline, CDR1 MGHDK and CDR2 SYGVNS. CDR3 DNA: TGTGCCAGCAGTGCGACTTCATACAATGAGCAGTTCTTC. This gives the protein CASSATSYNEQFF.

The chain combines TRBV29-1 with TRBJ1-2, with 9 bases fitting TRBD1. CDR1 and CDR2 from the germline V gene are SQVTM and ANQGSEA. The V gene end was trimmed by 6 bases and the J gene end by 4 bases; junction bases not matched to a gene: 9. This CDR3 spans 14 amino acids. CDR3 loop: CSVSTGGRSYGYTF. The CDR3 DNA reads TGCAGCGTATCGACAGGGGGAAGGAGCTATGGCTACACCTTC.

This sequence joins TRBV28 and TRBJ1-3; TRBD1 matches at 11 bases. In germline, CDR1 is MDHEN, CDR2 SYDVKM. V dropped 5 bases and J dropped 6; count of bases not matched to a gene: 6. The CDR3 sequence is 15 residues long. The CDR3 DNA sequence: TGTGCCAGCAGTGCCTGGGACAGGGGGGAAAACACCATATATTTT. It codes for CASSAWDRGENTIYF. Full variable domain (rest looked up from reference TRBV28 and TRBJ1-3): DVKVTQSSRYLVKRTGEKVFLECVQDMDHENMFWYRQDPGLGLRLIYFSYDVKMKEKGDIPEGYSVSREKKERFSLILESASTNQTSMYLCASSAWDRGENTIYFGEGSWLTVV.

The V gene is TRBV9, the J gene TRBJ2-2, with a possible D match to TRBD2 (5 bases). The CDR3 spans 15 residues. Trimming removed 4 bases from V and 3 bases from J, with 13 bases in between. CDR1 and CDR2 (germline): SGDLS, YYNGEE. CDR3 region: CASSPRPADTGELFF. CDR3 nucleotide sequence: TGTGCCAGCAGCCCCCGCCCAGCGGACACCGGGGAGCTGTTTTTT.

This rearrangement joins TRBV6-5 to TRBJ1-2, with D possibly TRBD1 on 6 matching bases. Germline V gene data show CDR1 as MNHEY and CDR2 as SVGAGI. The ends were cut back, 4 bases at V and 6 bases at J, with 12 bases in the middle. CDR3 length equals 13 residues. The CDR3 sequence: CASSLTGSHGYTF. The CDR3 nucleotides read TGTGCCAGCAGTTTAACAGGGAGCCATGGCTACACCTTC.

V and J are TRBV19 and TRBJ2-1; the match to TRBD2 covers 15 bases. Germline loops: CDR1 LNHDA, CDR2 SQIVND (reference sequence). The CDR3 has 19 amino acids. V was pared by 3 bases and J by 7 bases, with 13 bases of the junction left unmatched. As DNA, the CDR3 is TGTGCCAGTAGTATTGAGGGAACAGGACTAGCGGGAGGGCGAAATGAGCAGTTCTTC. It yields the protein CASSIEGTGLAGGRNEQFF.